Shown below are 13 T cell receptor beta chains from a single sample sequenced in a study of blood T cell repertoires in COVID-19. The assay was immunoSEQ multiplex PCR, and TCRdb's table has in-frame clones only and misses some. The sample includes about 170,000 clones, around four fifths seen only once; the top ten take approximately 3%. The sample comprised peripheral blood. These receptors were collected from an older man with acute or convalescent COVID-19.

V gene TRBV10-2 combines with J gene TRBJ2-1, with D possibly being TRBD2 (7 bases). Trimming pared 1 base from V and 8 bases from J, leaving 30 bases between. Germline assignment: CDR1 WSHSY and CDR2 SAAADI. The CDR3 has 20 amino acids. Here the CDR3 DNA reads TGCGCCAGCAGTGAGTGGGGGCGGGGGCCGGGCGGGGACATTTCCCATGAGCAGTTCTTC. This gives the protein CASSEWGRGPGGDISHEQFF.

This clone appeared a single time. V and J are TRBV19 and TRBJ2-1, with D possibly being TRBD1 (6 bases). The CDR3 runs 14 residues. V gave up 5 bases and J gave up 6 bases, with 14 bases separating them. Per the germline V gene, CDR1 is LNHDA and CDR2 is SQIVND (reference sequence). CDR3 sequence: CASSVHTGSNEQFF. For the CDR3, the DNA is TGTGCCAGTAGTGTCCATACAGGGTCCAATGAGCAGTTCTTC.

This clone has just one count. The chain joins TRBV5-8 to TRBJ2-1; TRBD2 matches at 10 bases. The CDR3 length is 14 residues. With V trimmed by 6 bases and J by 9 bases, 9 bases remained unmatched. Germline V CDR1 and CDR2: SGHTS, YDEGEE. The chain's CDR3 is CASTHSGRWSEQFF. The CDR3 nucleotides read TGTGCCAGCACCCATAGCGGGAGGTGGAGTGAGCAGTTCTTC.

This clone was found once. The rearrangement links TRBV5-1 to TRBJ2-7, with 11 bases matching TRBD1. Per germline, CDR1 SGHRS and CDR2 YFSETQ. The V segment lost 4 bases and the J segment 4 bases; nucleotides outside the gene matches: 4. The CDR3 spans 14 residues. The CDR3 nucleotides are TGCGCCAGCAGCCCGGGACAGGGGGAATACGAGCAGTACTTC. It specifies CASSPGQGEYEQYF.

The DNA for the CDR3 is TGTGCCAGCTCAACCATTCAGGGGGAAGCTTTCTTT. Protein sequence: CASSTIQGEAFF. The rearrangement uses TRBV18 and TRBJ1-1; a possible D gene is TRBD1 (6 bases). The CDR3 loop spans 12 amino acids. V was clipped by 5 bases and J by 8 bases, with 12 bases between them. The germline CDR1 and CDR2 sequences are KGHSH and LQKENI.

The gene calls are TRBV28 and TRBJ2-5; 9 nucleotides match TRBD1. After removal of 5 bases from V and 0 bases from J, the junction contained 4 bases not matched to a gene. This CDR3 has 15 amino acids. In germline, CDR1 is MDHEN, CDR2 SYDVKM. CDR3: CASSRDRAYQETQYF. Written as DNA, the CDR3 is TGTGCCAGCAGTCGGGACAGGGCGTACCAAGAGACCCAGTACTTC.

This clone was observed a handful of times. The V gene is TRBV11-3, the J gene TRBJ1-1; D is possibly TRBD1 (6 bases). This CDR3 spans 13 amino acids. V lost 3 bases to trimming and J lost 4 bases, with 9 bases between them. Germline CDR1 is SGHNT and CDR2 is YENEEA. The CDR3 DNA sequence: TGTGCCAGCAGCTTGACAGGTTTCACTGAAGCTTTCTTT. Translated: CASSLTGFTEAFF.

The rearrangement links TRBV12-5 to TRBJ1-1, with D possibly TRBD1 on 5 matching bases. The CDR3 contains 12 residues. The germline V and J ends were trimmed by 4 bases and 7 bases, with 10 bases remaining between them. From germline, CDR1 is LGHNT and CDR2 FRNRAP. CDR3 amino acids: CASGWARDEAFF. The CDR3 bases are TGTGCTAGTGGTTGGGCCAGGGATGAAGCTTTCTTT.

This chain uses TRBV29-1 with TRBJ1-4; 7 positions match TRBD1. Germline values: CDR1 SQVTM, CDR2 ANQGSEA. The CDR3 contains 13 residues. V was pared by 4 bases and J by 4 bases, with 3 bases of the junction left unmatched. The DNA of the CDR3 is TGCAGCGTTGGGGGACAGCTTAATGAAAAACTGTTTTTT. It translates to CSVGGQLNEKLFF.

The chain employs TRBV11-2 and TRBJ2-3; unclear D gene. The V gene's germline CDR1 is SGHAT and CDR2 FQNNGV. This CDR3 region has 19 residues. Deletions cut 0 bases from V and 6 bases from J, with 25 bases between. CDR3 in amino acids: CASSLDASGLRVVADTQYF. In DNA form, the CDR3 reads TGTGCCAGCAGCTTAGATGCTTCGGGTCTGAGAGTCGTGGCGGATACGCAGTATTTT.

The chain has TRBV25-1 and TRBJ1-2; 8 bases match TRBD1. The V segment lost 4 bases and the J segment 7 bases; nucleotides outside the gene matches: 11. CDR3 length: 15 amino acids. The germline CDR1 and CDR2 sequences are MGHDK and SYGVNS. CDR3 sequence: CASSASTGEKAGYTF. The CDR3 coding sequence is TGTGCCAGCAGTGCATCGACAGGGGAGAAAGCTGGCTACACCTTC.

V and J are TRBV9 and TRBJ1-2, with no clear D. Trimming took 3 bases from V and 6 from J, leaving 6 bases between them. Per germline, CDR1 SGDLS and CDR2 YYNGEE. The CDR3 contains 11 residues. Here the CDR3 DNA reads TGTGCCAGCAGCGCAAACAATGGCTACACCTTC. This sequence encodes CASSANNGYTF.

The rearrangement links TRBV11-2 to TRBJ1-1, with TRBD1 as a possible D gene (5 bases). V lost 1 base to trimming and J lost 6 bases, with 9 bases between them. Germline V gene sequence: CDR1 SGHAT, CDR2 FQNNGV. The CDR3 loop spans 13 amino acids. The CDR3 is CASSLVGGAEAFF. CDR3 in DNA: TGTGCCAGCAGCTTAGTTGGGGGGGCTGAAGCTTTCTTT. The full variable domain, completed using reference TRBV11-2 and TRBJ1-1, is EAGVAQSPRYKIIEKRQSVAFWCNPISGHATLYWYQQILGQGPKLLIQFQNNGVVDDSQLPKDRFSAERLKGVDSTLKIQPAKLEDSAVYLCASSLVGGAEAFFGQGTRLTVV.